The 23 T cell receptor beta chains reported below all come from one sample, sequenced in a study of shared clonotypes between healthy human individuals (dated by TCRdb to about 2020). Libraries were built with the immunoSEQ multiplex PCR assay. TCRdb holds this immuneACCESS table with in-frame rearrangements only. Some clones are missing; in checked studies, unresolved V genes explain under half, and the rest has no known cause. For this sample the table gives roughly 2.2 million clones, of which 85% to 95% were detected only once. The biggest ten clones account for about 0.36% of the sample. Sample: naive CD4+ T cells from PBMCs. The cell subset or site label for this specimen denotes: CD45RA+ positively selected. The source is a man between 18 and 35 years old in good health. Some clones in this sample may be carry-over from other donors' samples.

This chain joins TRBV5-4 and TRBJ1-4; TRBD1 is a possible D gene (5 bases). The V gene's germline CDR1 is SGHNT and CDR2 YYREEE (reference sequence). The CDR3 loop spans 14 amino acids. V gave up 2 bases and J gave up 7 bases, with 12 bases separating them. The CDR3 DNA reads as TGTGCCAGCAGCTTTGGGGGGGGAGCTGAAAAACTGTTTTTT. This gives the protein CASSFGGGAEKLFF. The whole variable domain, remainder taken from reference TRBV5-4 and TRBJ1-4, is ETGVTQSPTHLIKTRGQQVTLRCSSQSGHNTVSWYQQALGQGPQFIFQYYREEENGRGNFPPRFSGLQFPNYSSELNVNALELDDSALYLCASSFGGGAEKLFFGSGTQLSVL.

The chain uses TRBV4-3 and TRBJ2-7, with 8 positions matching TRBD1. The germline gives CDR1 LGHNA, CDR2 YSLEER. The CDR3 length is 14 residues. Losses at the gene ends were 4 bases for V and 6 bases for J; bases not matched to a gene: 8. Here the CDR3 reads CASSLRTGWGEQYF. CDR3 in DNA: TGCGCCAGCAGCCTTAGGACAGGGTGGGGCGAGCAGTACTTC.

The rearrangement uses TRBV7-9 and TRBJ2-1; 13 bases map to TRBD2. V shed 5 bases and J 8 bases; nucleotides not matched to a gene: 9. Germline lookup yields CDR1 SEHNR and CDR2 FQNEAQ (reference sequence). The CDR3 extends over 16 amino acids. The CDR3 spells CASSPRTSGSVDEQFF. DNA for the CDR3: TGTGCCAGCAGCCCCCGGACTAGCGGGAGTGTCGATGAGCAGTTCTTC.

The V and J genes are TRBV5-1 and TRBJ2-3; 8 bases align to TRBD2. CDR3 length: 16 residues. V shed 0 bases, J shed 5 bases, and the junction held 8 bases outside the gene matches. Per the germline V gene, CDR1 is SGHRS and CDR2 is YFSETQ. The CDR3 is CASSLAPAGAEDTQYF. The CDR3, as DNA: TGCGCCAGCAGCTTGGCCCCAGCGGGAGCGGAAGATACGCAGTATTTT.

The chain has TRBV10-3 and TRBJ2-7, with 10 bases identical to TRBD2. CDR3 size: 13 residues. Germline assignment: CDR1 ENHRY and CDR2 SYGVKD. The J segment lost 9 bases and the V segment lost 9 bases, leaving 11 bases of the junction unmatched. This CDR3 reads CAIEAGGELGQYF. Written as DNA, the CDR3 is TGTGCCATAGAAGCGGGAGGGGAGCTGGGGCAGTACTTC.

This clone was seen only once. The chain uses TRBV5-1 and TRBJ2-7; 7 bases agree with TRBD1. The CDR3 runs to 16 residues. J lost 4 bases, V lost 0 bases, and 10 bases had no gene match. Germline V gene lookup returns CDR1 SGHRS and CDR2 YFSETQ. The CDR3 region has the DNA TGCGCCAGCAGCTTGGAGATCAGGGGGAGCGTGTACGAGCAGTACTTC. This sequence encodes CASSLEIRGSVYEQYF.

The chain carries TRBV19 and TRBJ2-1; TRBD2 aligns across 12 bases. After removal of 10 bases from V and 6 bases from J, the junction contained 10 bases not matched to a gene. Germline lookup yields CDR1 LNHDA and CDR2 SQIVND (reference sequence). There are 15 residues in the CDR3. CDR3 loop: CATRNLAGGPNEQFF. CDR3 nucleotide sequence: TGTGCCACTCGAAACCTAGCGGGAGGGCCCAATGAGCAGTTCTTC.

This clone was seen just once. The rearrangement uses TRBV11-2 and TRBJ2-3, with D maybe TRBD1 (6 bases). This CDR3 region has 15 residues. V lost 5 bases and J 2 bases, leaving 14 bases between the germline ends. Germline CDR1 reads SGHAT; CDR2 reads FQNNGV. For the CDR3, the DNA is TGTGCCAGCAGCGCCCACAGGGAGTTCACAGATACGCAGTATTTT. Its translation: CASSAHREFTDTQYF.

The chain carries TRBV7-2 and TRBJ1-1; TRBD1 agrees at 7 bases. The CDR3 loop spans 17 amino acids. Germline CDR1 is SGHTA and CDR2 is FQGNSA. The junction had 11 bases not matched to a gene; V was cut back by 3 bases and J by 1 base. CDR3 in DNA: TGTGCCAGCAGCTTTACAGGGGTATGGTATGGGAACACTGAAGCTTTCTTT. This codes for CASSFTGVWYGNTEAFF.

The count of this clone is one. V gene TRBV5-1 combines with J gene TRBJ2-1; D is undetermined. The CDR3 runs to 14 residues. Between the trimmed V and J ends, which lost 0 bases and 3 bases, there was a span of 7 bases. In germline, CDR1 is SGHRS, CDR2 YFSETQ. The CDR3 DNA sequence: TGCGCCAGCAGCTTGGACTGGGACTACAATGAGCAGTTCTTC. This translates into CASSLDWDYNEQFF.

CDR3 sequence reads: CAWSFGDSHYGYTF. In DNA, the CDR3 is TGTGCCTGGAGTTTCGGGGACAGTCACTATGGCTACACCTTC. The rearrangement links TRBV30 to TRBJ1-2; 7 bases fit TRBD1. This CDR3 has 14 amino acids. Germline V lookup: CDR1 GTSNPN, CDR2 SVGIG (reference sequence). V dropped 2 bases and J dropped 3; count of bases not matched to a gene: 6.

On this clone itself: Other DNA sequences in the sample encode the same CDR3. V and J are TRBV28 and TRBJ1-3, with 7 bases that match TRBD1. This CDR3 is 14 amino acids long. The germline V gene has CDR1 MDHEN and CDR2 SYDVKM. After removal of 2 bases from V and 4 bases from J, the junction contained 2 bases not matched to a gene. The CDR3 DNA reads TGTGCCAGCAGTTTAGCGACAGGGGGAAACACCATATATTTT. This gives the protein CASSLATGGNTIYF.

This clone was observed a single time. The J gene is TRBJ2-7, the V gene TRBV7-2; no definite D call. CDR3 length: 14 residues. V lost 5 bases, J lost 3 bases, and 14 bases lay in between. Germline CDR1 and CDR2: SGHTA and FQGNSA. CDR3 protein: CASSPGSMGYEQYF. The CDR3 DNA sequence: TGTGCCAGCAGCCCTGGATCGATGGGCTACGAGCAGTACTTC.

This chain links TRBV7-2 with TRBJ2-7; D call uncertain. The germline CDR1 and CDR2 sequences are SGHTA and FQGNSA. V was trimmed by 5 bases and J by 0 bases, leaving 11 bases between them. CDR3 length equals 14 residues. As DNA, the CDR3 is TGTGCCAGCAGCCAGACCGGGTTCTCCTACGAGCAGTACTTC. Encoded protein: CASSQTGFSYEQYF.

Only one count was recorded for this clone. CDR3 residues: CASSQDGRFPYEQYF. DNA of the CDR3: TGTGCCAGCAGCCAAGACGGGCGTTTCCCCTACGAGCAGTACTTC. V and J are TRBV5-6 and TRBJ2-7, with D unclear. V lost 4 bases and J lost 2, with 16 bases in between. The V gene's germline CDR1 is SGHDT and CDR2 YYEEEE. The CDR3 is made up of 15 amino acids.

This clone came up once. The rearrangement joins TRBV5-6 to TRBJ2-4, with D unclear. V was clipped by 0 bases and J by 0 bases, with 7 bases between them. This CDR3 is 15 amino acids long. From germline, CDR1 is SGHDT and CDR2 YYEEEE. DNA of the CDR3: TGTGCCAGCAGCTTGGATGCCTCAGCCAAAAACATTCAGTACTTC. Protein sequence: CASSLDASAKNIQYF.

The chain carries TRBV30 and TRBJ2-1, with TRBD2 matching 13 bases. V was clipped by 3 bases and J by 7 bases; unmatched bases: 6. CDR3 length: 15 amino acids. Per the germline V gene, CDR1 is GTSNPN and CDR2 is SVGIG (reference sequence). CDR3 sequence: CAWRPLAGGWNEQFF. The CDR3, as DNA: TGTGCCTGGAGACCACTAGCGGGAGGGTGGAATGAGCAGTTCTTC.

V gene TRBV28 combines with J gene TRBJ1-2; D uncertain. CDR1 and CDR2 from the germline V gene are MDHEN and SYDVKM. The CDR3 length is 13 residues. The germline V and J ends were trimmed by 3 bases and 4 bases, with 9 bases remaining between them. The CDR3 reads CASSFRTFYGYTF. The CDR3, as DNA: TGTGCCAGCAGTTTTCGGACGTTCTATGGCTACACCTTC.

This chain connects TRBV5-1 to TRBJ1-5; TRBD1 matches at 7 bases. Germline V gene sequence: CDR1 SGHRS, CDR2 YFSETQ. V lost 0 bases to trimming and J lost 3 bases; unmatched junction nucleotides: 3. The CDR3 is 15 residues long. This CDR3 is CASSLEGADNQPQHF. DNA of the CDR3: TGCGCCAGCAGCTTGGAGGGGGCTGACAATCAGCCCCAGCATTTT. The variable domain in full, with the rest retrieved from reference TRBV5-1 and TRBJ1-5, is KAGVTQTPRYLIKTRGQQVTLSCSPISGHRSVSWYQQTPGQGLQFLFEYFSETQRNKGNFPGRFSGRQFSNSRSEMNVSTLELGDSALYLCASSLEGADNQPQHFGDGTRLSIL.

The V and J genes are TRBV4-2 and TRBJ2-3; 7 bases are shared with TRBD1. Germline V gene data show CDR1 as LGHNA and CDR2 as YNFKEQ. This CDR3 has 17 residues. V trimming: 4 bases; J trimming: 0 bases; junction bases outside the gene matches: 10. This CDR3 is CASSPGTADFSTDTQYF. In DNA form, the CDR3 reads TGTGCCAGCAGCCCCGGGACAGCGGACTTCAGCACAGATACGCAGTATTTT.

This sequence joins TRBV6-6 and TRBJ2-7; 11 positions agree with TRBD2. The CDR3 sequence is 15 residues long. With V trimmed by 5 bases and J by 5 bases, 8 bases remained unmatched. Germline CDR1 and CDR2: MNHNY and SVGAGI (reference sequence). CDR3 loop: CASSATSGSLNEQYF. In nucleotides, the CDR3 is TGTGCCAGCAGTGCCACTAGCGGGAGTTTAAACGAGCAGTACTTC.

V usage is TRBV4-3 and J usage is TRBJ1-1, with D possibly being TRBD1 (6 bases). This CDR3 contains 15 residues. Germline CDR1 and CDR2: LGHNA and YSLEER. The V end lost 0 bases, the J end lost 3 bases, and 11 bases lay between the germline ends. The chain's CDR3 is CASSQDQGSYTEAFF. The CDR3 DNA reads as TGCGCCAGCAGCCAAGATCAGGGGTCATACACTGAAGCTTTCTTT.

The chain employs TRBV19 and TRBJ2-7, with D hard to call. The CDR3 loop spans 8 amino acids. Trimming pared 11 bases from V and 3 bases from J, leaving 2 bases between. The germline gives CDR1 LNHDA, CDR2 SQIVND (reference sequence). The CDR3 coding sequence is TGTGCCGGCTACGAGCAGTACTTC. Amino acids: CAGYEQYF. The whole variable domain, remainder taken from reference TRBV19 and TRBJ2-7, is DGGITQSPKYLFRKEGQNVTLSCEQNLNHDAMYWYRQDPGQGLRLIYYSQIVNDFQKGDIAEGYSVSREKKESFPLTVTSAQKNPTAFYLCAGYEQYFGPGTRLTVT.